These 20 T cell receptor beta chains originate from one sample sequenced in a study of cytomegalovirus exposure and HLA in healthy donors. It was with 60 Vbeta and 13 Jbeta primers that the PCR ran. Sequencing was performed with immunoSEQ multiplex PCR; in TCRdb, only in-frame clones are kept and a portion is missing. The sample yields approximately 220,000 clones, approximately 78% seen once. Sequenced input: PBMCs. The receptors stem from a man between 25 and 39 years old in good health and CMV-seronegative.

The chain links TRBV2 to TRBJ2-3; 8 bases line up with TRBD1. Germline V gene sequence: CDR1 SNHLY, CDR2 FYNNEI. J gave up 1 base and V 6 bases, and 6 bases lay outside the gene matches. CDR3 length: 15 residues. As DNA, the CDR3 is TGTGCCAGCAGCCAGGGACAGGCCCGCACAGATACGCAGTATTTT. Translation gives CASSQGQARTDTQYF.

This clone was counted a few times. The chain uses TRBV6-1 and TRBJ1-3; D uncertain. The CDR3 extends over 18 amino acids. CDR1 is MNHNS and CDR2 is SASEGT in the germline V gene. V lost 4 bases and J lost 3, with 22 bases in between. CDR3 in amino acids: CASSVERIQWGNGNTIYF. The CDR3 DNA is TGTGCCAGCAGTGTCGAGCGGATACAATGGGGAAATGGAAACACCATATATTTT.

V and J are TRBV5-6 and TRBJ2-5, with 12 bases matching TRBD1. J lost 3 bases, V lost 3 bases, and 6 bases had no gene match. The V gene's germline CDR1 is SGHDT and CDR2 YYEEEE. The CDR3 is 16 residues long. The CDR3 bases are TGTGCCAGCAGCTCGGGGACAGGGGGCGTCGAAGAGACCCAGTACTTC. Encoded protein: CASSSGTGGVEETQYF.

For this clone: An end of the junction does not agree with germline; a read error may underlie this. The rearrangement links TRBV7-9 to TRBJ2-7; 7 positions match TRBD1. The CDR3 length is 15 residues. Germline lookup yields CDR1 SEHNR and CDR2 FQNEAQ (reference sequence). CDR3 nucleotides: TGTTCCAGCAGCTTACCCCGGGACAGTCACTACGAGCAGTACTTC. Protein: CSSSLPRDSHYEQYF.

J is TRBJ2-5 and V is TRBV11-1; possible D gene TRBD1, 6 bases. The J call is in doubt because the DNA end fits TRBJ2-7 better. CDR1 SGHAT and CDR2 FQDESV come from the germline V gene (reference sequence). The CDR3 consists of 15 residues. CDR3: CASSLEAVQGHEQYF. CDR3 sequence (DNA): TGTGCCAGCAGCTTGGAAGCAGTACAGGGCCACGAGCAGTACTTC.

The CDR3 is CASSDPGTVGEKLFF. DNA of the CDR3: TGTGCCAGCAGTGATCCCGGGACAGTCGGTGAAAAACTGTTTTTT. The rearrangement links TRBV25-1 to TRBJ1-4, with 7 bases matching TRBD1. With 3 bases clipped from V and 7 bases from J, the junction kept 8 bases outside the gene matches. Per the germline V gene, CDR1 is MGHDK and CDR2 is SYGVNS. The CDR3 totals 15 residues. Combining the CDR3 with reference TRBV25-1 and TRBJ1-4 gives the whole variable domain EADIYQTPRYLVIGTGKKITLECSQTMGHDKMYWYQQDPGMELHLIHYSYGVNSTEKGDLSSESTVSRIRTEHFPLTLESARPSHTSQYLCASSDPGTVGEKLFFGSGTQLSVL.

This sequence joins TRBV5-1 and TRBJ2-7; tentative D call: TRBD1 (5 bases). Per the germline V gene, CDR1 is SGHRS and CDR2 is YFSETQ. The CDR3 loop spans 13 amino acids. V was cut by 3 bases and J by 2 bases, with 9 bases left in between. The CDR3 sequence is CASSSGMTYEQYF. Written as DNA, the CDR3 is TGCGCCAGCAGCTCAGGGATGACCTACGAGCAGTACTTC. Variable domain in full (rest from reference TRBV5-1 and TRBJ2-7): KAGVTQTPRYLIKTRGQQVTLSCSPISGHRSVSWYQQTPGQGLQFLFEYFSETQRNKGNFPGRFSGRQFSNSRSEMNVSTLELGDSALYLCASSSGMTYEQYFGPGTRLTVT.

As for this clone: Different DNA sequences within this sample yield the same CDR3. The genes are TRBV9 and TRBJ2-5, with 7 bases aligning to TRBD2. The V gene end was trimmed by 1 base and the J gene end by 3 bases; junction bases not matched to a gene: 3. The CDR3 is made up of 14 amino acids. Germline CDR1 reads SGDLS; CDR2 reads YYNGEE. The CDR3 coding sequence is TGTGCCAGCAGCGTAAAGGGAGGGGAAGAGACCCAGTACTTC. Its translation is CASSVKGGEETQYF. Filled out from reference TRBV9 and TRBJ2-5, the complete variable domain reads DSGVTQTPKHLITATGQRVTLRCSPRSGDLSVYWYQQSLDQGLQFLIQYYNGEERAKGNILERFSAQQFPDLHSELNLSSLELGDSALYFCASSVKGGEETQYFGPGTRLLVL.

This chain links TRBV28 with TRBJ1-5, with 8 bases fitting TRBD1. There are 15 residues in the CDR3. Germline CDR1 reads MDHEN; CDR2 reads SYDVKM. Trimming removed 5 bases from V and 2 bases from J; junction bases left unmatched: 5. The DNA for the CDR3 is TGTGCCAGCAGTCCGCAGACAGGGGGCAATCAGCCCCAGCATTTT. Translated, it gives CASSPQTGGNQPQHF.

The chain uses TRBV5-1 and TRBJ1-1; D gene uncertain. The germline CDR1 and CDR2 sequences are SGHRS and YFSETQ. V was shortened by 0 bases and J by 1 base, with 19 bases between the two germline ends. The CDR3 sequence is 18 residues long. CDR3 sequence: CASSLDPPRGMRNTEAFF. CDR3 DNA: TGCGCCAGCAGCTTGGATCCCCCCCGAGGTATGCGGAACACTGAAGCTTTCTTT. The whole variable domain, filled in from reference TRBV5-1 and TRBJ1-1, reads KAGVTQTPRYLIKTRGQQVTLSCSPISGHRSVSWYQQTPGQGLQFLFEYFSETQRNKGNFPGRFSGRQFSNSRSEMNVSTLELGDSALYLCASSLDPPRGMRNTEAFFGQGTRLTVV.

CDR3 nucleotide sequence: TGTGCCAGCAGTCCCTCCGTGCGGGACCTGTCCGGGTCCCAGTACTTC. Protein sequence: CASSPSVRDLSGSQYF. The J gene is TRBJ2-5, the V gene TRBV27; D may be TRBD2 (6 bases). The CDR3 runs to 16 residues. Germline lookup yields CDR1 MNHEY and CDR2 SMNVEV (reference sequence). V lost 5 bases and J lost 9, with 25 bases in between.

The chain uses TRBV29-1 and TRBJ1-2; possibly TRBD1 for D (6 bases). CDR1 and CDR2 from the germline V gene are SQVTM and ANQGSEA. The CDR3 sequence is 13 residues long. Trimming pared 0 bases from V and 4 bases from J, leaving 9 bases between. Written as DNA, the CDR3 is TGCAGCGTTGAAGAACAGGGAAGCTATGGCTACACCTTC. Its protein product is CSVEEQGSYGYTF.

The chain is built from TRBV9 and TRBJ2-5, with 8 positions matching TRBD2. J gave up 5 bases and V 4 bases, and 7 bases lay outside the gene matches. There are 14 residues in the CDR3. Germline CDR1 is SGDLS and CDR2 is YYNGEE. The CDR3 sequence is CASSPRGGPETQYF. Written as DNA, the CDR3 is TGTGCCAGCAGCCCTCGGGGGGGCCCGGAGACCCAGTACTTC.

The rearrangement links TRBV7-9 to TRBJ1-5, with D perhaps TRBD1 (5 bases). Germline CDR1 is SEHNR and CDR2 is FQNEAQ (reference sequence). V was clipped by 8 bases and J by 2 bases, with 13 bases between them. The CDR3 totals 14 residues. The CDR3 loop is CASGGGNGNQPQHF. The DNA for the CDR3 is TGTGCCAGCGGGGGGGGTAATGGCAATCAGCCCCAGCATTTT.

This chain links TRBV25-1 with TRBJ2-1; possibly TRBD2 for D (7 bases). This CDR3 has 14 residues. Trimming removed 9 bases at V and 2 bases at J, with 14 bases between. The V gene's germline CDR1 is MGHDK and CDR2 SYGVNS. CDR3 DNA sequence: TGTGCCAGTTCTAGGGGGACTACCTACAATGAGCAGTTCTTC. It is translated as CASSRGTTYNEQFF. The whole variable domain, filled in from reference TRBV25-1 and TRBJ2-1, reads EADIYQTPRYLVIGTGKKITLECSQTMGHDKMYWYQQDPGMELHLIHYSYGVNSTEKGDLSSESTVSRIRTEHFPLTLESARPSHTSQYLCASSRGTTYNEQFFGPGTRLTVL.

The V gene is TRBV5-4, the J gene TRBJ2-5, with 9 bases that match TRBD2. The CDR3 runs 15 residues. Unmatched junction bases numbered 5, after V lost 2 bases and J lost 3 bases. The germline gives CDR1 SGHNT, CDR2 YYREEE (reference sequence). DNA for the CDR3: TGTGCCAGCAGCTTTGGGTCTAGCGGGGAAGAGACCCAGTACTTC. Protein: CASSFGSSGEETQYF.

J is TRBJ1-1 and V is TRBV11-2; TRBD1 matches 9 bases. V lost 7 bases to trimming and J lost 7 bases; unmatched junction nucleotides: 13. The germline V gene has CDR1 SGHAT and CDR2 FQNNGV. The CDR3 loop spans 15 amino acids. Here the CDR3 DNA reads TGTGCCAGCAACCCCCTGGGACAGGGTCCGGTTGAAGCTTTCTTT. This translates into CASNPLGQGPVEAFF.

The chain combines TRBV28 with TRBJ2-7; 9 nucleotides line up with TRBD1. CDR3 length: 14 amino acids. J lost 2 bases, V lost 2 bases, and 1 base had no gene match. CDR1 is MDHEN and CDR2 is SYDVKM in the germline V gene. This CDR3 reads CASSLTGGPYEQYF. In nucleotides, the CDR3 is TGTGCCAGCAGTTTAACAGGGGGCCCCTACGAGCAGTACTTC.

The CDR3 spells CASSYSRVYGYTF. CDR3 bases: TGTGCCAGCAGTTACTCACGGGTGTATGGCTACACCTTC. The chain employs TRBV6-5 and TRBJ1-2; D not resolved. Germline CDR1 and CDR2: MNHEY and SVGAGI. Deletions cut 0 bases from V and 5 bases from J, with 7 bases between. The length of the CDR3 is 13 residues.

CDR3 protein: CASSGMRLGRTDTQYF. In DNA form, the CDR3 reads TGCGCCAGCAGCGGCATGAGACTTGGGAGGACAGATACGCAGTATTTT. The chain joins TRBV5-1 to TRBJ2-3; D is perhaps TRBD2 (6 bases). Trimming took off 4 bases at V and 3 bases at J, with 18 bases between the two ends. Per germline, CDR1 SGHRS and CDR2 YFSETQ. The CDR3 loop spans 16 amino acids.